The clone carrying this T cell receptor (beta chain) came up a few times. Its antigen is unidentified. CDR3 length equals 17 residues. Losses at the gene ends were 6 bases for V and 4 bases for J; bases not matched to a gene: 17. 5'RACE primed from the constant segment yielded TCR alpha and TCR beta cDNA libraries bearing sample barcodes and UMIs. TCRdb passed the 5' RACE reads through MiXCR, listing each CDR3 protein once. The data contain a few hundred thousand distinct CDR3 sequences, 21% of them singletons. This record comes from a study of T-cell memory formation after mild COVID-19. Study observations and caveats: Whereas later expanders leaned CD4+, clones contracting day 15 to 85 showed a balanced CD4/CD8 makeup. Researchers report contracting CD4+ clones mostly in CM and EM, with CD8+ clones in EMRA. Second-wave clones that peaked on day 37 lacked confirmed SARS-CoV-2 specificity.

Sequenced input: PBMCs or a T cell subset sorted from them (not recorded which). The sequence was obtained from an adult woman who had mild COVID-19 (a few samples of this study predate the infection). Cell type and time point are not known. The V call is TRBV12-3 or TRBV12-4, the J call TRBJ1-2; 7 positions agree with TRBD1. CDR3 nucleotide sequence: TGTGCCAGCAGCACAGGGGAGAGGGGACGATTACCCTATGGCTACACCTTC. This gives the protein CASSTGERGRLPYGYTF.